This is a list of T cell receptor beta chains from one sample in a study of OX40 agonist ivuxolimab in advanced cancers. Sequenced by immunoSEQ multiplex PCR; TCRdb stores in-frame clones only, minus some. This sample has 55,000 to 75,000 clones, with about 90% found just once. Specimen: CD4+ or CD8+ T cells sorted from blood, collected in a trial of the OX40 agonist ivuxolimab. These receptors all come from an adult with an advanced solid tumor such as melanoma, head and neck, liver or kidney cancer. The CDR3 runs from the conserved cysteine through the conserved F or W. The order of the fields is D gene, J gene, V gene, CDR3 protein, CDR3 DNA. The D gene is left open where the match is weak.

d_call: TRBD2; j_call: TRBJ2-1; v_call: TRBV7-9; cdr3_aa: CASRLGLPYNEQFF; cdr3_nt: TGTGCCAGCCGGTTGGGACTACCCTACAATGAGCAGTTCTTC
d_call: TRBD1; j_call: TRBJ1-1; v_call: TRBV18; cdr3_aa: CASSIDRGSTEAFF; cdr3_nt: TGTGCCAGCTCAATTGACAGGGGGAGCACTGAAGCTTTCTTT
d_call: -; j_call: TRBJ1-1; v_call: TRBV7-2; cdr3_aa: CASSRRPNTEAFF; cdr3_nt: TGTGCCAGCAGCCGCCGGCCTAACACTGAAGCTTTCTTT
d_call: -; j_call: TRBJ1-4; v_call: TRBV30; cdr3_aa: CAWTPIGGIRTNEKLFF; cdr3_nt: TGTGCCTGGACTCCGATTGGGGGGATACGTACTAATGAAAAACTGTTTTTT
d_call: -; j_call: TRBJ2-3; v_call: TRBV5-8; cdr3_aa: CASSLAQDTDTQYF; cdr3_nt: TGTGCCAGCAGCTTGGCCCAGGACACAGATACGCAGTATTTT
d_call: -; j_call: TRBJ2-2; v_call: TRBV5-6; cdr3_aa: CASSLDRGNTGELFF; cdr3_nt: TGTGCCAGCAGCTTGGATAGGGGAAACACCGGGGAGCTGTTTTTT
d_call: TRBD2; j_call: TRBJ2-7; v_call: TRBV7-2; cdr3_aa: CASSRSGTQYF; cdr3_nt: TGTGCCAGCAGCCGTAGCGGGACTCAGTACTTC
d_call: -; j_call: TRBJ1-3; v_call: TRBV5-4; cdr3_aa: CASSLPTGASGNTIYF; cdr3_nt: TGTGCCAGCAGCTTGCCTACGGGGGCCTCTGGAAACACCATATATTTT
d_call: -; j_call: TRBJ2-2; v_call: TRBV28; cdr3_aa: CASRVSTGELFF; cdr3_nt: TGTGCCAGCAGGGTCAGCACCGGGGAGCTGTTTTTT
d_call: TRBD1; j_call: TRBJ1-1; v_call: TRBV6-1; cdr3_aa: CASSERRTGGENTEAFF; cdr3_nt: TGTGCCAGCAGTGAAAGAAGGACAGGGGGCGAGAACACTGAAGCTTTCTTT
d_call: -; j_call: TRBJ1-1; v_call: TRBV10-3; cdr3_aa: CAISEGGAGTEAFF; cdr3_nt: TGTGCCATCAGTGAGGGGGGGGCGGGCACTGAAGCTTTCTTT
d_call: TRBD2; j_call: TRBJ2-1; v_call: TRBV19; cdr3_aa: CASRRGLAGSYNEQFF; cdr3_nt: TGTGCCAGTAGGAGGGGTTTAGCGGGCTCCTACAATGAGCAGTTCTTC